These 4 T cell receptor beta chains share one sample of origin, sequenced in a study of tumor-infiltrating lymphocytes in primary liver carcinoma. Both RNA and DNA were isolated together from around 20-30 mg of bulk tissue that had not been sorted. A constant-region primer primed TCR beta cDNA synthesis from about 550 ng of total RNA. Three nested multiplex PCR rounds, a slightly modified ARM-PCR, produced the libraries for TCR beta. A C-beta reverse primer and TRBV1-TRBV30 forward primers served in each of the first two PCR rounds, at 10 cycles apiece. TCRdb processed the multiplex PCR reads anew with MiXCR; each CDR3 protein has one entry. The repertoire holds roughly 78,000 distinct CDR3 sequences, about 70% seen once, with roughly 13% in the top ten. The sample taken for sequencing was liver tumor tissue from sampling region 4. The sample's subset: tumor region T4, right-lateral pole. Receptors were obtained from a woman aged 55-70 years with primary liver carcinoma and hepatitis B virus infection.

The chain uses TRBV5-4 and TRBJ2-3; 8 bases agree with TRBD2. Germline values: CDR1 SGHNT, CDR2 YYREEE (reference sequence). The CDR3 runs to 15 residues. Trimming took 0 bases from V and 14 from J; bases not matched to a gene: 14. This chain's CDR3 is CASSLAAGVTDKRYF. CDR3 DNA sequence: TGTGCCAGCAGCTTGGCAGCGGGAGTTACAGATAAGCGGTATTTT.

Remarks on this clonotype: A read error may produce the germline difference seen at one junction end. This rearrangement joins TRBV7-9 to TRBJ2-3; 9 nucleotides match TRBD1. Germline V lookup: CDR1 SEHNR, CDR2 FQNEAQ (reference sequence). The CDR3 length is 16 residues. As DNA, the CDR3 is TGTGACAGCAGCTTACCCGGACAGGGGACAGACGATACGCAGTATTTT. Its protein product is CDSSLPGQGTDDTQYF.

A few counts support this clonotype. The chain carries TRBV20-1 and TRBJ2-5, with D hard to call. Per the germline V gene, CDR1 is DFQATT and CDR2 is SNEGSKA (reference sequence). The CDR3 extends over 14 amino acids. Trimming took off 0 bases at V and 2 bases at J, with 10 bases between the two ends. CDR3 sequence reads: CSARDFAGQETQYF. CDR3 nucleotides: TGCAGTGCTAGAGATTTCGCCGGACAAGAGACCCAGTACTTC.

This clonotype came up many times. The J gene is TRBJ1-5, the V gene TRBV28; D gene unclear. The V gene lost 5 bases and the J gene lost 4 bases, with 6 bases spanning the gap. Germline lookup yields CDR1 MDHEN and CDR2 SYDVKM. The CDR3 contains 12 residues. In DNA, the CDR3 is TGTGCCAGCAGTAACCCTAATCAGCCCCAGCATTTT. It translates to CASSNPNQPQHF.